The 13 T cell receptor beta chains in this list originate from one sample, sequenced in a study of T cell changes during pregnancy in multiple sclerosis. The assay was immunoSEQ multiplex PCR, and TCRdb's table has in-frame clones only and misses some. The table includes tens of thousands of clones, over 80% detected once. This material consisted of peripheral blood, taken in the first trimester of pregnancy. Receptors were obtained from a female donor in good health, enrolled as a control in a pregnancy study.

The chain uses TRBV7-9 and TRBJ2-7; D is uncertain. The V gene lost 2 bases and the J gene lost 2 bases, with 10 bases spanning the gap. Germline-derived CDR1 and CDR2 are SEHNR and FQNEAQ (reference sequence). The CDR3 sequence is 14 residues long. This CDR3 is CASSLSEIAYEQYF. The CDR3, as DNA: TGTGCCAGCAGCTTAAGCGAAATCGCCTACGAGCAGTACTTC.

V and J are TRBV5-5 and TRBJ1-2, with a possible D match to TRBD1 (5 bases). The germline gives CDR1 SGHKS, CDR2 YYEKEE (reference sequence). Trimming took 4 bases from V and 2 from J, leaving 12 bases between them. The CDR3 sequence is 14 residues long. The CDR3 loop is CASSLGGENYGYTF. CDR3 bases: TGTGCCAGCAGCCTGGGGGGAGAAAACTATGGCTACACCTTC.

The rearrangement links TRBV30 to TRBJ2-3, with D unclear. V dropped 4 bases and J dropped 2 bases, with 10 bases sitting between them. CDR3 length: 13 amino acids. CDR1 is GTSNPN and CDR2 is SVGIG in the germline V gene (reference sequence). The CDR3: CAWKSEVTDTQYF. CDR3 nucleotide sequence: TGTGCCTGGAAGAGTGAGGTCACAGATACGCAGTATTTT.

In this sample, this clone turned up once. The rearrangement links TRBV7-9 to TRBJ2-7; TRBD1 matches at 8 bases. The CDR3 has 15 residues. Germline CDR1 and CDR2: SEHNR and FQNEAQ (reference sequence). With 5 bases clipped from V and 0 bases from J, the junction kept 6 bases outside the gene matches. The CDR3 nucleotides are TGTGCCAGCAGCCCCCGGGACAGGAGCTCCTACGAGCAGTACTTC. It encodes CASSPRDRSSYEQYF.

The rearrangement uses TRBV6-5 and TRBJ2-1, with D possibly TRBD2 on 5 matching bases. This CDR3 is 12 amino acids long. Looked up from germline, CDR1 is MNHEY and CDR2 is SVGAGI. Trimming shortened V by 6 bases and J by 6 bases, and 9 bases separated the two germline ends. CDR3 region: CASSRGRNEQFF. In DNA form, the CDR3 reads TGTGCCAGCAGCCGCGGGCGCAATGAGCAGTTCTTC.

CDR3 coding DNA: TGTGCCAGCAGCTTAGGGACAGGGTCGAATCAGCCCCAGCATTTT. Translating it yields CASSLGTGSNQPQHF. The chain couples TRBV7-8 to TRBJ1-5; TRBD1 agrees at 8 bases. The V gene's germline CDR1 is SGHVS and CDR2 FQNEAQ. CDR3 size: 15 residues. Trimming cost V 1 base and J 4 bases; bases outside gene matches: 3.

This chain links TRBV7-8 with TRBJ2-2; D possibly corresponds to TRBD1 (6 bases). V was shortened by 5 bases and J by 7 bases, with 11 bases between the two germline ends. Germline V CDR1 and CDR2: SGHVS, FQNEAQ. The CDR3 spans 13 residues. CDR3 bases: TGTGCCAGCAGCCTACAGGGTGGCGGGGAGCTGTTTTTT. Translated, it gives CASSLQGGGELFF.

V gene TRBV19 combines with J gene TRBJ1-2, with D unclear. V was pared by 4 bases and J by 7 bases, with 16 bases between. Germline CDR1 is LNHDA and CDR2 is SQIVND (reference sequence). This CDR3 comprises 14 residues. Written as DNA, the CDR3 is TGTGCCAGTAGTACCCGACTAAGGGAAGTTGGCTACACCTTC. This translates into CASSTRLREVGYTF.

V is TRBV30 and J is TRBJ1-2, with D possibly TRBD1 on 5 matching bases. V was pared by 2 bases and J by 2 bases, with 9 bases between. From germline, CDR1 is GTSNPN and CDR2 SVGIG (reference sequence). This CDR3 comprises 13 residues. CDR3 nucleotides: TGTGCCTGGAGTAGAGACAGCAACTATGGCTACACCTTC. Encoded protein: CAWSRDSNYGYTF.

The genes are TRBV30 and TRBJ2-7; no clear D gene. CDR1 and CDR2 (germline): GTSNPN, SVGIG (reference sequence). The CDR3 extends over 13 amino acids. V was shortened by 0 bases and J by 0 bases, with 6 bases between the two germline ends. This CDR3 reads CAWSVTGSYEQYF. CDR3 DNA sequence: TGTGCCTGGAGTGTTACCGGCTCCTACGAGCAGTACTTC.

In its sample, this clone ranks as large. This chain uses TRBV6-5 with TRBJ2-7; 8 bases fit TRBD1. This CDR3 is 16 amino acids long. After removal of 4 bases from V and 5 bases from J, the junction contained 13 bases not matched to a gene. CDR1 is MNHEY and CDR2 is SVGAGI in the germline V gene. The CDR3 is CASSSIPGTGGHEQYF. CDR3 DNA: TGTGCCAGCAGTTCAATCCCCGGGACAGGCGGCCACGAGCAGTACTTC.

This clone has a single count. The chain joins TRBV7-3 to TRBJ2-3, with D tentatively TRBD1 (6 bases). Germline CDR1 reads SGHTA; CDR2 reads FQGTGA. Trimming shortened V by 4 bases and J by 7 bases, and 12 bases separated the two germline ends. The CDR3 covers 13 residues. The CDR3 loop reads CASSSGVLNTQYF. The CDR3 DNA reads as TGTGCCAGCAGCTCAGGGGTTCTGAATACGCAGTATTTT. Drawing the rest from reference TRBV7-3 and TRBJ2-3, the complete variable domain is GAGVSQTPSNKVTEKGKYVELRCDPISGHTALYWYRQSLGQGPEFLIYFQGTGAADDSGLPNDRFFAVRPEGSVSTLKIQRTERGDSAVYLCASSSGVLNTQYFGPGTRLTVL.

The chain uses TRBV5-6 and TRBJ2-7, with TRBD1 matching over 12 bases. The CDR3 sequence is 16 residues long. J lost 5 bases, V lost 2 bases, and 8 bases had no gene match. The germline gives CDR1 SGHDT, CDR2 YYEEEE. The CDR3 sequence is CASSLLGQGAGHEQYF. The CDR3 nucleotides are TGTGCCAGCAGCTTATTGGGACAGGGGGCAGGCCACGAGCAGTACTTC. Filled out from reference TRBV5-6 and TRBJ2-7, the complete variable domain reads DAGVTQSPTHLIKTRGQQVTLRCSPKSGHDTVSWYQQALGQGPQFIFQYYEEEERQRGNFPDRFSGHQFPNYSSELNVNALLLGDSALYLCASSLLGQGAGHEQYFGPGTRLTVT.